A selection of T cell receptor beta chains follows, all from one sample in a study of CD8+ T cells in alopecia areata. Profiling relied on immunoSEQ multiplex PCR, and the TCRdb table lists in-frame clones only, not all of them. The sample has approximately 110,000 clones, about three fifths seen once; the top ten hold more than 10%. This sample comprised CD8+ T cells sorted from blood, obtained at week 24, from a patient treated with tofacitinib. All receptors come from a human donor with alopecia areata. The CDR3 runs from the conserved cysteine through the conserved F or W. D genes are given only for firm matches. Expanded clones get a size class; other rows say once, few or many, or leave the size out.

j_gene	abundance	v_gene	d_gene	CDR3aa	CDR3nt
TRBJ2-6	.	TRBV5-6	.	CASSPGLSSGANVLTF	TGTGCCAGCAGCCCCGGACTGAGCTCTGGGGCCAACGTCCTGACTTTC
TRBJ1-1	.	TRBV9	TRBD1	CASSVRQGMNTEAFF	TGTGCCAGCAGCGTCCGACAGGGTATGAACACTGAAGCTTTCTTT
TRBJ2-1	.	TRBV7-9	.	CASSLSGYNEQFF	TGTGCCAGCAGCTTATCGGGGTACAATGAGCAGTTCTTC
TRBJ1-1	once	TRBV4-1	.	CASSQDSGTTEAFF	TGCGCCAGCAGCCAAGACTCAGGGACCACTGAAGCTTTCTTT
TRBJ2-2	.	TRBV5-1	TRBD1	CASSSGQANTGELFF	TGCGCCAGCAGCTCGGGACAGGCGAACACCGGGGAGCTGTTTTTT
TRBJ1-6	few	TRBV19	TRBD1	CASSISRGREPLHF	TGTGCCAGTAGTATCTCCAGGGGGCGAGAACCCCTCCACTTT
TRBJ2-5	.	TRBV9	TRBD2	CASSRTSGGWKTQYF	TGTGCCAGCAGCAGGACTAGCGGGGGTTGGAAGACCCAGTACTTC
TRBJ2-3	.	TRBV5-4	TRBD2	CASFAGGSTDTQYF	TGTGCCAGCTTCGCCGGGGGGAGCACAGATACGCAGTATTTT
TRBJ1-2	.	TRBV4-1	TRBD1	CASSLPGDSYGYTF	TGCGCCAGCAGCCTTCCAGGGGACAGCTATGGCTACACCTTC
TRBJ2-5	.	TRBV5-6	.	CASSPLGDRYQETQYF	TGTGCCAGCAGCCCCTTAGGGGACCGGTACCAAGAGACCCAGTACTTC
TRBJ2-7	.	TRBV4-1	.	CASSQDWTVGEQYF	TGCGCCAGCAGCCAAGATTGGACCGTAGGCGAGCAGTACTTC
TRBJ2-5	few	TRBV4-1	TRBD1	CASSLVGTGETQYF	TGCGCCAGCAGCCTAGTGGGGACAGGAGAGACCCAGTACTTC
TRBJ1-4	few	TRBV2	.	CASSELQAGLRGSEKLFF	TGTGCCAGCAGTGAGTTACAAGCGGGCCTTAGGGGGAGTGAAAAACTGTTTTTT